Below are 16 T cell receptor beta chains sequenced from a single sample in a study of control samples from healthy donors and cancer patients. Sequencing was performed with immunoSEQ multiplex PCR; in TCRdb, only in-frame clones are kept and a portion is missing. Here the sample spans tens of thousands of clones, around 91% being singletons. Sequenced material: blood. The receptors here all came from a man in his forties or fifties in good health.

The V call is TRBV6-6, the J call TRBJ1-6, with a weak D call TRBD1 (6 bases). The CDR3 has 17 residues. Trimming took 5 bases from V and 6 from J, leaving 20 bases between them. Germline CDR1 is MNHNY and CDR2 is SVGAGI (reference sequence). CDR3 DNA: TGTGCCAGCAGTCCCAGGCTCACAGGGCGTAGTAATTCACCCCTCCACTTT. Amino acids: CASSPRLTGRSNSPLHF.

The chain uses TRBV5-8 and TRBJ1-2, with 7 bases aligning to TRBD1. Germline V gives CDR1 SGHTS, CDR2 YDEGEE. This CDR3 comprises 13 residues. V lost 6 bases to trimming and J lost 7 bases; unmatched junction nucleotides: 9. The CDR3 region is CASNQDRVGGYTF. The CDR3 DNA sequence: TGTGCCAGCAACCAAGACAGGGTCGGTGGCTACACCTTC. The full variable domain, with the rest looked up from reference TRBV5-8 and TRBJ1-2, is EAGVTQSPTHLIKTRGQQATLRCSPISGHTSVYWYQQALGLGLQFLLWYDEGEERNRGNFPPRFSGRQFPNYSSELNVNALELEDSALYLCASNQDRVGGYTFGSGTRLTVV.

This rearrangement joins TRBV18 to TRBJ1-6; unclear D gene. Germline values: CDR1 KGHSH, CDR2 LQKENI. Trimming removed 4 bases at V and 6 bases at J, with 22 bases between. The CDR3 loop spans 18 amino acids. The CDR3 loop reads CASSLSAIIGSLNSPLHF. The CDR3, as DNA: TGTGCCAGCTCACTCTCGGCAATTATAGGCTCTCTTAATTCACCCCTCCACTTT.

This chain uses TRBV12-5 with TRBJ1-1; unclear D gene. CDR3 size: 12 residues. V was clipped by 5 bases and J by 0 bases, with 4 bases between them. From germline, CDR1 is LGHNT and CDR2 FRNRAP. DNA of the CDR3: TGTGCTAGTGGTCTGCTGAACACTGAAGCTTTCTTT. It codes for CASGLLNTEAFF.

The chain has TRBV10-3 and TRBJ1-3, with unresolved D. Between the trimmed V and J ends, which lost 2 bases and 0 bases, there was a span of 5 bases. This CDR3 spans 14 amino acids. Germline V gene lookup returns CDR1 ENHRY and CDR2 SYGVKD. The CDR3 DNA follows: TGTGCCATCAGTGAGGGGTACTCTGGAAACACCATATATTTT. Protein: CAISEGYSGNTIYF.

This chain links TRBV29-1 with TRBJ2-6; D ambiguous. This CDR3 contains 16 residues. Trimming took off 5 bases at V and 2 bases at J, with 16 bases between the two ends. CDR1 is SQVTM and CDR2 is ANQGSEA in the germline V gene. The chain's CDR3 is CSVSRAWSAGANVLTF. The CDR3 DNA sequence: TGCAGCGTTAGCCGGGCGTGGTCGGCTGGGGCCAACGTCCTGACTTTC. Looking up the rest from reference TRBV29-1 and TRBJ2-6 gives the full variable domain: SAVISQKPSRDICQRGTSLTIQCQVDSQVTMMFWYRQQPGQSLTLIATANQGSEATYESGFVIDKFPISRPNLTFSTLTVSNMSPEDSSIYLCSVSRAWSAGANVLTFGAGSRLTVL.

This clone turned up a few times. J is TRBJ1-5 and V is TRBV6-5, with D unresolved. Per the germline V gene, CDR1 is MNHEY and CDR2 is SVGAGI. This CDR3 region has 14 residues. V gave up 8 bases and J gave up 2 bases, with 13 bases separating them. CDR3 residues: CASLRSYGNQPQHF. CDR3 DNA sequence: TGTGCCAGCCTCCGGTCCTATGGCAATCAGCCCCAGCATTTT.

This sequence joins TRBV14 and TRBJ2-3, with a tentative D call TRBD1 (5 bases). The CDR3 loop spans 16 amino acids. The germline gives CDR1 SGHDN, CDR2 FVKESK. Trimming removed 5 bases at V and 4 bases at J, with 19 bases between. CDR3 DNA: TGTGCCAGCAGCAAGATAAGGGGTTCATCCGCAGATACGCAGTATTTT. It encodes CASSKIRGSSADTQYF.

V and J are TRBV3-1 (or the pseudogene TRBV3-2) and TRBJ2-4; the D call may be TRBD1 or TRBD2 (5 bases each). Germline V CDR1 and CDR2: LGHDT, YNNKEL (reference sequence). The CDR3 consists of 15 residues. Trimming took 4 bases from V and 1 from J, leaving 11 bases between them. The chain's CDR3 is CASSRAGTAKNIQYF. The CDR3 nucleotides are TGTGCCAGCAGCCGTGCCGGGACCGCCAAAAACATTCAGTACTTC.

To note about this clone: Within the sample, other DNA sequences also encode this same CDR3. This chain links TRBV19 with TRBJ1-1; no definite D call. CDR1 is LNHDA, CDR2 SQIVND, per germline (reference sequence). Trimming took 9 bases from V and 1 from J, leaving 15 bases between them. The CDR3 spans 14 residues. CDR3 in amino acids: CASSLISPNTEAFF. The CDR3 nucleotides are TGTGCCAGCAGCCTGATCTCACCGAACACTGAAGCTTTCTTT.

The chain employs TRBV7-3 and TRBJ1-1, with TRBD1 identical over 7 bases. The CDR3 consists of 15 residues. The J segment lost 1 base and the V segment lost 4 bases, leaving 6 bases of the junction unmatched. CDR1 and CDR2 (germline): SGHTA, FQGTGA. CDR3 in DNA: TGTGCCAGCAGCTGGGACAGATCGGGGAACACTGAAGCTTTCTTT. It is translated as CASSWDRSGNTEAFF.

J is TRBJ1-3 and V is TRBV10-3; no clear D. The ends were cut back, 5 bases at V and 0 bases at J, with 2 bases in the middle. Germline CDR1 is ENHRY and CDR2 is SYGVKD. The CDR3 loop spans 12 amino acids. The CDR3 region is CAISSSGNTIYF. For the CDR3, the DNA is TGTGCCATCAGTTCCTCTGGAAACACCATATATTTT.

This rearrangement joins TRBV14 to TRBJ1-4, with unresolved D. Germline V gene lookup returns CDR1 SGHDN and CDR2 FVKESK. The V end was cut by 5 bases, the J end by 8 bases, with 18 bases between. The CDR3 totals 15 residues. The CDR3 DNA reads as TGTGCCAGCAGCTCCGGTCCTTTCTTCCAGGAAAAACTGTTTTTT. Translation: CASSSGPFFQEKLFF.

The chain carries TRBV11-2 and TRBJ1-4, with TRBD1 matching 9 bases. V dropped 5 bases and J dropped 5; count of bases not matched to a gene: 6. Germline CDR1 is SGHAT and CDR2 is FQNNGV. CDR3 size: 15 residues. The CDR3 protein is CASSREGQGNEKLFF. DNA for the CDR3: TGTGCCAGCAGCCGAGAGGGACAGGGAAATGAAAAACTGTTTTTT. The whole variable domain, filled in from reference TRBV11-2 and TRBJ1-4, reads EAGVAQSPRYKIIEKRQSVAFWCNPISGHATLYWYQQILGQGPKLLIQFQNNGVVDDSQLPKDRFSAERLKGVDSTLKIQPAKLEDSAVYLCASSREGQGNEKLFFGSGTQLSVL.

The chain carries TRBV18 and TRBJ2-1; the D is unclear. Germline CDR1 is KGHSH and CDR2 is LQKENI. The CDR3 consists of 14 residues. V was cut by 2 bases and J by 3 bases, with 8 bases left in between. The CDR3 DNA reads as TGTGCCAGCTCACCAAGTAGGAGCTACAATGAGCAGTTCTTC. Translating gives CASSPSRSYNEQFF.

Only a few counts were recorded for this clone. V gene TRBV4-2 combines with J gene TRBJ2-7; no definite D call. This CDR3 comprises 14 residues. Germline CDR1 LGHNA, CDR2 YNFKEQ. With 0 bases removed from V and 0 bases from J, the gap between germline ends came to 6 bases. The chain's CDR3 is CASSQERTSYEQYF. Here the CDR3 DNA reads TGTGCCAGCAGCCAAGAAAGGACCTCCTACGAGCAGTACTTC.